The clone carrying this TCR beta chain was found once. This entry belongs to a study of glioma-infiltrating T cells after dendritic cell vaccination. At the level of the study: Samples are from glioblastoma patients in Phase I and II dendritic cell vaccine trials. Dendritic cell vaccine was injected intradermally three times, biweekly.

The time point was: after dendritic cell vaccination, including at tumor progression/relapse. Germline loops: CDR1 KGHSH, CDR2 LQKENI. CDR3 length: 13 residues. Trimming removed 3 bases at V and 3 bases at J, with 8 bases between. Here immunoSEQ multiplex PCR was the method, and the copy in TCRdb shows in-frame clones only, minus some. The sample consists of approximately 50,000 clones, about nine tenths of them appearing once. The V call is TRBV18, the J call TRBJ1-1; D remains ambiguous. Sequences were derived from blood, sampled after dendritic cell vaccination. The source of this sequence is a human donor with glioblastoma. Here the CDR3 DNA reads TGTGCCAGCTCACCGCGGGTGGACACTGAAGCTTTCTTT. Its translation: CASSPRVDTEAFF.